This T cell receptor (beta chain) was obtained from a study of blood T cells in healthy people across ages. Sample-barcoded 5' priming and a J-beta primer mix drove a second PCR of roughly 6 to 12 cycles. TCRdb fed the 5' RACE reads into MiXCR, producing one record per CDR3 protein. The table records more than 550,000 distinct CDR3 sequences, roughly 20% of them present only once. Notes on the study in general: Higher diversity and more naive CD4+ cells were features of long-lived donors, compared to aged donors.

Germline V lookup: CDR1 SGHTA, CDR2 FQGNSA. The V end was cut by 2 bases, the J end by 1 base, with 8 bases between. The CDR3 is made up of 14 amino acids. Concerning this clonotype itself: Its target is unknown.

This sequence was found in a man between 65 and 85 years old in good health. Input material: blood. The V call is TRBV7-2, the J call TRBJ1-2, with TRBD1 as a possible D gene (5 bases). The CDR3: CASSLSRDNYGYTF. The CDR3 DNA follows: TGTGCCAGCAGCTTAAGCAGGGATAACTATGGCTACACCTTC. Supplemented by reference TRBV7-2 and TRBJ1-2, the full variable domain reads GAGVSQSPSNKVTEKGKDVELRCDPISGHTALYWYRQSLGQGLEFLIYFQGNSAPDKSGLPSDRFSAERTGGSVSTLTIQRTQQEDSAVYLCASSLSRDNYGYTFGSGTRLTVV.